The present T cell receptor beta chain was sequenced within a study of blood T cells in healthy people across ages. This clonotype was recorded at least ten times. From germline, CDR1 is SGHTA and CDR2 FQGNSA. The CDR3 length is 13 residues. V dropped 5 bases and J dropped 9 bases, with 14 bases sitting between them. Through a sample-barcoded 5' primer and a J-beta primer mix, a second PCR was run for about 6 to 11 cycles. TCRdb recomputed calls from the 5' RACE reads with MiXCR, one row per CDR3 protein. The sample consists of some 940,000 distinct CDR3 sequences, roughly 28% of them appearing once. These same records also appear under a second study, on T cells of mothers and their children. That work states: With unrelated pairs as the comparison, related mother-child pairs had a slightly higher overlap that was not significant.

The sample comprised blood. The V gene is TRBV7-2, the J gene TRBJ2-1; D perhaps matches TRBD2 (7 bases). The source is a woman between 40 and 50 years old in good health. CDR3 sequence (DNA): TGTGCCAGCAGCCCGACTAGGGGGGGTGAGCAGTTCTTC. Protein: CASSPTRGGEQFF.